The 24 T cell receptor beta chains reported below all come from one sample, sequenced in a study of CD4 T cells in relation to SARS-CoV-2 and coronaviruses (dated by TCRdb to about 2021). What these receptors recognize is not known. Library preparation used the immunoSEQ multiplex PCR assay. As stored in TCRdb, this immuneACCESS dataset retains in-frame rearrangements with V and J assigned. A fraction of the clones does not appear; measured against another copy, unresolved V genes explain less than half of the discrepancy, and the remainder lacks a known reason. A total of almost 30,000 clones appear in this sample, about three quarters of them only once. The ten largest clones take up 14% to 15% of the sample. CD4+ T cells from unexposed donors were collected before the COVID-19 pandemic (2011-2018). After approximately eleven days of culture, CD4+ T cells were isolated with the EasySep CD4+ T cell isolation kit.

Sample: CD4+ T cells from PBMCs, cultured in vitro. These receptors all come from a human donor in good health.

CDR3 bases: TGTGCCAGCAGTGAAATACAGGCAGACGAGCAGTACTTC. Its translation: CASSEIQADEQYF. The chain has TRBV6-1 and TRBJ2-7; tentative D call: TRBD1 (5 bases). Trimming pared 2 bases from V and 5 bases from J, leaving 10 bases between. From germline, CDR1 is MNHNS and CDR2 SASEGT. CDR3 length: 13 amino acids.

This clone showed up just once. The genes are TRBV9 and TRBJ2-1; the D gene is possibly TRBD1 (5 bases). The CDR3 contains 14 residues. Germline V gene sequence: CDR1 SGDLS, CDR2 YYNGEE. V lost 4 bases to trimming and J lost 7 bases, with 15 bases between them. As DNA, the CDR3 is TGTGCCAGCAGCTCCAGAATGGACACGAATGAGCAGTTCTTC. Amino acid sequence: CASSSRMDTNEQFF. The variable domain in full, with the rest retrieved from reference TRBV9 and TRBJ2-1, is DSGVTQTPKHLITATGQRVTLRCSPRSGDLSVYWYQQSLDQGLQFLIQYYNGEERAKGNILERFSAQQFPDLHSELNLSSLELGDSALYFCASSSRMDTNEQFFGPGTRLTVL.

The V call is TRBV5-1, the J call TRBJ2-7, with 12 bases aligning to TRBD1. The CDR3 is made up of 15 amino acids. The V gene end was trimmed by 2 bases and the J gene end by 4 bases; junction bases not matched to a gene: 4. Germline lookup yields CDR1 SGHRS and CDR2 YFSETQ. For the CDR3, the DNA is TGCGCCAGCAGCTTACCGGGACAGGGGGCATACGAGCAGTACTTC. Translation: CASSLPGQGAYEQYF. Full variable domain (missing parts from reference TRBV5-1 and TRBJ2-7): KAGVTQTPRYLIKTRGQQVTLSCSPISGHRSVSWYQQTPGQGLQFLFEYFSETQRNKGNFPGRFSGRQFSNSRSEMNVSTLELGDSALYLCASSLPGQGAYEQYFGPGTRLTVT.

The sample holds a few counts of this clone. The CDR3 loop is CASRVGGYNSPLHF. CDR3 in DNA: TGTGCCAGTAGGGTCGGGGGATATAATTCACCCCTCCACTTT. The rearrangement joins TRBV19 to TRBJ1-6, with D possibly matching TRBD1 (5 bases). With 6 bases removed from V and 4 bases from J, the gap between germline ends came to 10 bases. This CDR3 spans 14 amino acids. Germline V lookup: CDR1 LNHDA, CDR2 SQIVND (reference sequence).

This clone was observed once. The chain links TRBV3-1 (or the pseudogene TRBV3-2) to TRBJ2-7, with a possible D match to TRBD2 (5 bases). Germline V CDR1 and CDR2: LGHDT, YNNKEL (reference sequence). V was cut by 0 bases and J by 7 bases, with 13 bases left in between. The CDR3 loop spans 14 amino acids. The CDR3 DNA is TGTGCCAGCAGCCAAGAAACACTAGTGAGGGAGCAGTACTTC. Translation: CASSQETLVREQYF.

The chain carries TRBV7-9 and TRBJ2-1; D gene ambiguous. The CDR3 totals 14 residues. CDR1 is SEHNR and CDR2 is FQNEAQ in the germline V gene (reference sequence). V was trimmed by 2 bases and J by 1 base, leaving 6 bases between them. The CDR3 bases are TGTGCCAGCAGCTTATTCTATTCCTACAATGAGCAGTTCTTC. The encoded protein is CASSLFYSYNEQFF. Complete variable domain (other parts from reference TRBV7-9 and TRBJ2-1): DTGVSQNPRHKITKRGQNVTFRCDPISEHNRLYWYRQTLGQGPEFLTYFQNEAQLEKSRLLSDRFSAERPKGSFSTLEIQRTEQGDSAMYLCASSLFYSYNEQFFGPGTRLTVL.

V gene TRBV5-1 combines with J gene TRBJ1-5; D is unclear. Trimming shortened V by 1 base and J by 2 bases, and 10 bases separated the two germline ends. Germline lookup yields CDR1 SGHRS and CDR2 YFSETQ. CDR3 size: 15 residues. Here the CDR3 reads CASSLIPGGNQPQHF. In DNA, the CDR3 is TGCGCCAGCAGCTTGATTCCAGGCGGCAATCAGCCCCAGCATTTT. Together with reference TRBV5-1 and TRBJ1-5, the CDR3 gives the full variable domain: KAGVTQTPRYLIKTRGQQVTLSCSPISGHRSVSWYQQTPGQGLQFLFEYFSETQRNKGNFPGRFSGRQFSNSRSEMNVSTLELGDSALYLCASSLIPGGNQPQHFGDGTRLSIL.

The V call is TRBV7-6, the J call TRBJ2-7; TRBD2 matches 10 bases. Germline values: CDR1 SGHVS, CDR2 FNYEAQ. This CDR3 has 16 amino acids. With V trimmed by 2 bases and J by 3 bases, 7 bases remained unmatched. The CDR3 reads CASSLPPGTSVYEQYF. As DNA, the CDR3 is TGTGCCAGCAGCTTACCCCCCGGGACTAGCGTCTACGAGCAGTACTTC.

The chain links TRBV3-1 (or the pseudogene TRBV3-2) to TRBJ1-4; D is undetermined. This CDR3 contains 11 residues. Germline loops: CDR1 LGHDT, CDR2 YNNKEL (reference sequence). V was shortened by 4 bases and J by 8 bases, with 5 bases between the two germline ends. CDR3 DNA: TGTGCCAGCAGCCGTAACGAAAAACTGTTTTTT. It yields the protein CASSRNEKLFF.

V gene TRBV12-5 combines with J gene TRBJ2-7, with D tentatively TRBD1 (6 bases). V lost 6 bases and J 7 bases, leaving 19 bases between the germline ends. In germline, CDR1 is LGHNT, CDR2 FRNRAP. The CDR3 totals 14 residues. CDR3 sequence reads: CASGSQGRDEEQYF. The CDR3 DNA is TGTGCTAGTGGCTCGCAGGGGAGAGATGAGGAGCAGTACTTC. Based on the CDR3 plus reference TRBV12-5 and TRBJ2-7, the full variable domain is DARVTQTPRHKVTEMGQEVTMRCQPILGHNTVFWYRQTMMQGLELLAYFRNRAPLDDSGMPKDRFSAEMPDATLATLKIQPSEPRDSAVYFCASGSQGRDEEQYFGPGTRLTVT.

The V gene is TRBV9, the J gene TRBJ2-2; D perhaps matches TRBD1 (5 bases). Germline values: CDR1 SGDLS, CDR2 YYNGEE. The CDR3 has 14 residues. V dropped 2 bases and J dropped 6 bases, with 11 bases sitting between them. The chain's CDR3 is CASSVSSGSGELFF. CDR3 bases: TGTGCCAGCAGCGTTTCGTCAGGGTCCGGGGAGCTGTTTTTT.

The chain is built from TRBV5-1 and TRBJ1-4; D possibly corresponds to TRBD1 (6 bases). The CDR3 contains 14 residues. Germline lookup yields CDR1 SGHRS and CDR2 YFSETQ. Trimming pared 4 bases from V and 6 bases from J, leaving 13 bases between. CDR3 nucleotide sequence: TGCGCCAGCAGCCTCAGGGGAACGGATGAAAAACTGTTTTTT. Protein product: CASSLRGTDEKLFF.

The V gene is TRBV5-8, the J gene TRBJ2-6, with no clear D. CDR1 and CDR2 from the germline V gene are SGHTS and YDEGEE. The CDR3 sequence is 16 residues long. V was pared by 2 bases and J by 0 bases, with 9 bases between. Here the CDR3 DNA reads TGTGCCAGCAGCTTTGGCAGGCTCTCTGGGGCCAACGTCCTGACTTTC. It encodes CASSFGRLSGANVLTF.

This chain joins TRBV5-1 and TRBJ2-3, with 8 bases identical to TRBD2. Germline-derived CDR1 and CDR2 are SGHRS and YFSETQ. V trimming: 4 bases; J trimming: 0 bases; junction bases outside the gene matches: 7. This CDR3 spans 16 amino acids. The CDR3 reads CASSGLGGGSTDTQYF. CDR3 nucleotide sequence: TGCGCCAGCAGCGGCCTGGGCGGGGGGAGCACAGATACGCAGTATTTT.

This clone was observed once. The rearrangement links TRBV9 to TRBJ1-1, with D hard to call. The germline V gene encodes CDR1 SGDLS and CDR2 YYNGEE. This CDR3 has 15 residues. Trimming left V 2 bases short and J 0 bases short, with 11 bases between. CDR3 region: CASSVLTSMNTEAFF. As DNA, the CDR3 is TGTGCCAGCAGCGTCCTGACAAGCATGAACACTGAAGCTTTCTTT. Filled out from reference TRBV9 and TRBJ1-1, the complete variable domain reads DSGVTQTPKHLITATGQRVTLRCSPRSGDLSVYWYQQSLDQGLQFLIQYYNGEERAKGNILERFSAQQFPDLHSELNLSSLELGDSALYFCASSVLTSMNTEAFFGQGTRLTVV.

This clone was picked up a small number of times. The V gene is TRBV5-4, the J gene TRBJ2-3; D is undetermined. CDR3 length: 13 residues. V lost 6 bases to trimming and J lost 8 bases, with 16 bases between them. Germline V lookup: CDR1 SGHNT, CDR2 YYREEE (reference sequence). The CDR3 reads CASTTTSASTQYF. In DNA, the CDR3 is TGTGCCAGCACCACCACGAGTGCCAGTACGCAGTATTTT.

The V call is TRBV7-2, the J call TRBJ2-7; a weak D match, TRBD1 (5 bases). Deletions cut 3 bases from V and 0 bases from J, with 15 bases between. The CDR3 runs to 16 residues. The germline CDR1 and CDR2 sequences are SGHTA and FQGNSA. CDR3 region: CASSFIDSWSSYEQYF. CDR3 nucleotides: TGTGCCAGCAGCTTTATAGACAGCTGGAGCTCCTACGAGCAGTACTTC.

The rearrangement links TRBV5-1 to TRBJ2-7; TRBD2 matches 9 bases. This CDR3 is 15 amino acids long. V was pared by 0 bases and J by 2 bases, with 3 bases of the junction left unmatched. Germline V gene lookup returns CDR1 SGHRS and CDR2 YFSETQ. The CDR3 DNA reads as TGCGCCAGCAGCTTGGGTGCTAGCGGGACCTACGAGCAGTACTTC. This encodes CASSLGASGTYEQYF.

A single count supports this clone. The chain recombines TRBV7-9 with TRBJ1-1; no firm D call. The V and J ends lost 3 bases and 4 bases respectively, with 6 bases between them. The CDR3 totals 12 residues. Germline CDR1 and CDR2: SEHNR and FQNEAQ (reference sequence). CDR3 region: CASSFSITEAFF. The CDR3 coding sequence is TGTGCCAGCAGCTTTTCGATCACTGAAGCTTTCTTT.

In DNA form, the CDR3 reads TGTGCCAGTAGAAGGAGCGGGGCCCGCACAGATACGCAGTATTTT. It is translated as CASRRSGARTDTQYF. The chain carries TRBV19 and TRBJ2-3; 7 bases line up with TRBD2. V lost 6 bases, J lost 1 base, and 7 bases stayed unmatched. This CDR3 is built from 15 residues. Germline CDR1 and CDR2: LNHDA and SQIVND (reference sequence).

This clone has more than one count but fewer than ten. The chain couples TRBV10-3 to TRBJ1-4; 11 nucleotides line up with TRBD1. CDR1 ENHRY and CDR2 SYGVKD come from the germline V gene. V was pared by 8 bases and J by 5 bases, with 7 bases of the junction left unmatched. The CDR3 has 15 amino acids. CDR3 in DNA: TGTGCCATCGGGGGACAGGGGGGTACGAATGAAAAACTGTTTTTT. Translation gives CAIGGQGGTNEKLFF.

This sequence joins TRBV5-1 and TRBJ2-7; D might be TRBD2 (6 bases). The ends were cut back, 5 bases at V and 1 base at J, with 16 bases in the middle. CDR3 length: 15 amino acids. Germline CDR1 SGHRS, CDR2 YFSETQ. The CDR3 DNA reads TGCGCCAGCAGTCCCGATAACGGAGGGTCCTACGAGCAGTACTTC. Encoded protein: CASSPDNGGSYEQYF.

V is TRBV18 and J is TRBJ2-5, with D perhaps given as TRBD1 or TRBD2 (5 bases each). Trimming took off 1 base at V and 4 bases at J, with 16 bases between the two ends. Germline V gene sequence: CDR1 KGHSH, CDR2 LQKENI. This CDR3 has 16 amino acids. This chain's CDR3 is CASSPQAPGAGETQYF. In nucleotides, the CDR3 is TGTGCCAGCTCACCACAGGCCCCCGGGGCGGGAGAGACCCAGTACTTC.

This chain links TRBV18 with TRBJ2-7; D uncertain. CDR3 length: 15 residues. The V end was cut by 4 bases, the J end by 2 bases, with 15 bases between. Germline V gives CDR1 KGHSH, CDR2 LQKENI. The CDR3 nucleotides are TGTGCCAGCTCACTCTCTCGGACGGCACCCTACGAGCAGTACTTC. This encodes CASSLSRTAPYEQYF.